Here is one TCR beta chain with its context. This clonotype has more than one count but fewer than ten. It lacks a known antigen. Per-base quality was not reported, and no clone a single base away is much larger than it. These data are taken from a study of regulatory T cells in long-lasting Graves disease (dated by TCRdb to the early 2020s). Concerning the study at large: In the newly diagnosed Graves' disease group, patients had been taking antithyroid drugs for less than 3 months. Peripheral blood TCR sequencing and RNA sequencing compared persistent Graves' disease patients with newly diagnosed Graves' disease patients. The study was conducted in China and was registered as a clinical trial. A total of some 35 samples underwent TCR sequencing, from about 13 patients with persistent Graves' disease and roughly 20 patients with newly diagnosed Graves' disease.

The library was generated by multiplex PCR. The data were produced on an Illumina HiSeq 4000. TCR beta libraries were built with iRepertoire HTBI primers and Arm-PCR amplification of CDR3 regions. Before sequencing, the PCR products underwent gel purification. The published analysis was carried out like this. A total of 62 TRBV and approximately 13 TRBJ segments were identified across samples and were used for gene usage analysis of CDR3 amino acid clonotypes. COPE and FqMerger were used to merge filtered high-quality paired reads into contigs. BLAST was used to align contigs to IMGT TRBV, TRBD and TRBJ reference genes, and CDR3 was defined according to IMGT. Clonotypes above 0.1% frequency were classified as highly expanded clones. Repertoire diversity was measured by Shannon entropy, and V-J evenness by the Gini coefficient. A clonotype found in more than one individual was treated as public. TCRdb reprocessing: public reads trimmed at Q25 with fastp, clones called with MiXCR, in-frame beta chains kept. Each record represents a unique CDR3 protein, reported with the most common genes and DNA among its rows. The V and J calls were determined by TCRdb, not by the authors. This sample gives under 450,000 distinct CDR3 sequences in total; approximately 10% of them show up just once. The ten largest clones represent under 20% of the sample.

Results the study describes overall, beyond this receptor: Only the TCR beta chain was sequenced and analyzed. Lower TCR Shannon entropy and fewer highly expanded clones were observed in persistent Graves' disease patients than in newly diagnosed patients, which suggested clonal expansion. The small sample size was acknowledged by the authors as a limitation that may reduce accuracy. Patients with persistent disease shared more public clonotypes (approximately 2,500) than newly diagnosed patients did (more than 900). Because the primary lesion, thyroid tissue, could not be accessed, the study looked at peripheral blood alone. Persistent disease showed preferential use of TRBV28, TRBJ1-2 and TRBJ2-5, whereas newly diagnosed disease favored TRBV20-1 and TRBJ2-1.

From the germline V gene (reference sequence), CDR1 is SEHNR and CDR2 is FQNEAQ. Compared with germline, V lacks 4 bases and J lacks 10 bases; bases without a gene match: 13. The cysteine opens and the phenylalanine closes a CDR3 of 16 amino acids. The only DNA kept is the CDR3, 48 bases in frame from the first base. The time point label, read with the paper, signifies: newly diagnosed GD, antithyroid drugs for less than 3 months. For both TCR sequencing and RNA sequencing, RNA was extracted from PBMCs using TRIzol. The diagnosis of Graves' disease was made according to American Thyroid Association guidelines. Patients were recruited from an endocrinology department in Xi'an, China. Each patient gave 7 to 9.5 milliliters of peripheral blood, collected in an EDTA anticoagulant tube. PBMCs were isolated by Ficoll Paque Plus density gradient separation without further T cell sorting. RNA quality was checked with an Agilent 2100 Bioanalyzer and agarose gel, and concentration with a NanoDrop 2000.

These same data were also listed under a study on T cells in Graves' hyperthyroidism and ophthalmopathy. As described in the second report: Graves' hyperthyroidism was defined as stable when no progression to ophthalmopathy occurred over 18 months of follow-up. The hyperthyroidism patients were between 18 and 65 years old and newly diagnosed, with a disease duration of less than 2 months. The study excluded patients with uncontrolled infections, other autoimmune diseases, pregnancy or lactation. Diagnoses were based on clinical symptoms, serum thyroxine and TRAb, thyroid ultrasound and orbital computed tomography. A first-round RT-PCR of the TCR CDR3 used the HTBI primer set with the Qiagen OneStep RT-PCR kit. Most expanded thyroid clonotypes (frequency above 0.001) were also detected in blood, suggesting blood repertoires may reflect thyroid immune responses. A 13 V-J signature model separated ophthalmopathy from stable hyperthyroidism, with over 85% sensitivity and roughly 81% specificity in cross-validation and 80%/75% in testing. During validation, the model predicted progression to ophthalmopathy a median of about 6.5 months ahead of onset, with more than 60% sensitivity and roughly 75% specificity. To identify distinguishing TCR V-J signatures, a discovery cohort of around 100 patients was used, comprising 43 with Graves' ophthalmopathy and around 60 with stable Graves' hyperthyroidism. Whether ophthalmopathy could be predicted prospectively was tested in an independent validation cohort made up of 18 to 20 hyperthyroidism patients plus 17 patients who later progressed to ophthalmopathy. For training and testing, the 95 to 100 patients in the discovery cohort were randomly divided in a 7:3 ratio. The study also compared thyroid tissue and blood T-cell repertoires from a handful of Graves' hyperthyroidism patients. Once sampling was done, hyperthyroidism patients were given methimazole at a starting dose of 30 mg daily, whereas ophthalmopathy patients were given high-dose intravenous methylprednisolone. The libraries were constructed in a second round of multiplex PCR and then size-selected and purified. Paired-end sequencing of the libraries was performed with 100 bp reads on an Illumina HiSeq2000. SOAPnuke was used to process the raw data, with reads discarded if the reads contained adapters or uncalled bases, had a mean Phred below 15, or lacked an exact constant-primer or identifier match. High-quality paired reads were merged using COPE v1.2.5, and each unique nucleotide sequence was defined as a clonotype. MiTCR v1.1 was used to align the clonotypes against IMGT TRBV, TRBD and TRBJ reference segments. Only V-J combinations with frequency above 0.0001, covering about 99% of repertoires, were analysed. A TCS score was defined as the ratio of F50 (clonal expansion) to E x V (chaos), with BLOSUM62-based TCRdist applied between CDR3 peptides within each V-J. Welch's t-statistics and random forest reduced around 510 V-J features to fewer than 15, which were used in a naive Bayes classifier (R e1071). No statistical method was used to fix the sample size in advance, and group allocation was not hidden from the investigators. According to the paper, TCR Vbeta CDR3 sequencing was carried out on about 140 peripheral blood samples, which came from more than 40 ophthalmopathy, under 85 hyperthyroidism and approximately 17 progressor patients.

The chain is made from TRBV7-9 and TRBJ1-6; 7 junctional bases match TRBD1. The TCR comes from a young woman with Graves disease. Donor details come from another sample of the same person, matched by shared clones. The sample here was peripheral blood mononuclear cells (PBMCs), taken at new diagnosis, from a patient treated with antithyroid drugs. The CDR3 region reads CASSSTNRQGGSPLHF. The base sequence is TGTGCCAGCAGCTCAACAAACCGACAGGGAGGCTCACCCCTCCACTTT.